The 27 T cell receptor beta chains below were found in one sample sequenced in a study of regulatory T cells in long-lasting Graves disease. Arm-PCR of CDR3 regions with iRepertoire HTBI primers generated TCR beta libraries. TCRdb reprocessed the multiplex PCR reads with MiXCR, giving one entry per CDR3 protein. The sample comprises about 400,000 distinct CDR3 sequences, about 17% of which are singletons, and roughly a fifth rests with the top ten. Time point noted: newly diagnosed GD, antithyroid drugs for less than 3 months. There was RNA extracted from PBMCs, and the TCR library was made from it. These same data were also listed under a study on T cells in Graves' hyperthyroidism and ophthalmopathy.

Sequencing was performed on peripheral blood mononuclear cells (PBMCs), taken at new diagnosis, from a patient treated with antithyroid drugs. Receptor source: a woman aged 18-29 years with Graves disease.

This clonotype was picked up many times. The rearrangement joins TRBV27 to TRBJ1-1; D is unclear. Trimming removed 2 bases from V and 4 bases from J, with 14 bases in between. The CDR3 is 15 residues long. The germline V gene has CDR1 MNHEY and CDR2 SMNVEV (reference sequence). CDR3 sequence: CASSLGRGRGTEAFF. CDR3 nucleotide sequence: TGTGCCAGCAGTTTAGGTCGCGGGCGGGGCACTGAAGCTTTCTTT.

This clonotype has more than one count but fewer than ten. The rearrangement joins TRBV28 to TRBJ1-5; D gene ambiguous. Germline V lookup: CDR1 MDHEN, CDR2 SYDVKM. The CDR3 runs 16 residues. V lost 3 bases and J 2 bases, leaving 14 bases between the germline ends. In nucleotides, the CDR3 is TGTGCCAGCAGTTTGAGGAGGGTAGGAGGCAATCAGCCCCAGCATTTT. Its protein product is CASSLRRVGGNQPQHF.

This clonotype was counted many times. V gene TRBV3-1 combines with J gene TRBJ1-6, with 7 bases lining up with TRBD1. This CDR3 is built from 15 residues. Germline lookup yields CDR1 LGHDT and CDR2 YNNKEL (reference sequence). Losses at the gene ends were 6 bases for V and 9 bases for J; bases not matched to a gene: 11. The CDR3 bases are TGTGCCAGCAGAGCGACAGGGACGGTTGGTTCACCCCTCCACTTT. Its protein is CASRATGTVGSPLHF.

This clonotype occurred many times. The chain carries TRBV3-1 and TRBJ2-2; 8 bases map to TRBD1. This CDR3 is 14 amino acids long. With V trimmed by 6 bases and J by 3 bases, 3 bases remained unmatched. Germline CDR1 LGHDT, CDR2 YNNKEL (reference sequence). The CDR3 loop is CASRDRVDTGELFF. CDR3 bases: TGTGCCAGCAGGGACAGGGTGGACACCGGGGAGCTGTTTTTT.

This chain uses TRBV6-1 with TRBJ2-6; TRBD1 might be the D (5 bases). CDR3 length: 18 amino acids. Germline CDR1 reads MNHNS; CDR2 reads SASEGT. V lost 4 bases, J lost 0 bases, and 16 bases lay in between. CDR3: CASSVVQGIGSGANVLTF. The CDR3 nucleotides are TGTGCCAGCAGTGTCGTCCAGGGCATCGGCTCTGGGGCCAACGTCCTGACTTTC.

This clonotype came up many times. The chain has TRBV5-1 and TRBJ1-5; 11 bases map to TRBD1. This CDR3 contains 14 residues. Losses at the gene ends were 3 bases for V and 6 bases for J; bases not matched to a gene: 2. Germline V CDR1 and CDR2: SGHRS, YFSETQ. CDR3 sequence: CASSWTGGTQPQHF. The CDR3 coding sequence is TGCGCCAGCAGCTGGACAGGGGGCACTCAGCCCCAGCATTTT.

The chain links TRBV20-1 to TRBJ2-1; 11 bases align to TRBD1. Trimming cost V 6 bases and J 8 bases; bases outside gene matches: 12. Germline CDR1 and CDR2: DFQATT and SNEGSKA (reference sequence). The CDR3 totals 15 residues. CDR3: CSAPIIGQGADEQFF. CDR3 in DNA: TGCAGTGCCCCAATTATTGGACAGGGGGCTGATGAGCAGTTCTTC.

About this clonotype itself: Since a much larger clone is just one base distant, this may be a read error. This chain connects TRBV6-5 to TRBJ2-1; D is possibly TRBD1 (5 bases). Germline V gene sequence: CDR1 MNHEY, CDR2 SVGAGI. This CDR3 contains 15 residues. CDR3 region: CASSDSTAYDNEQFF. CDR3 sequence (DNA): TGTGCCAGCAGTGACTCGACAGCATACGACAATGAGCAGTTCTTC.

This clonotype was seen ten or more times. The chain links TRBV7-2 to TRBJ1-4; perhaps TRBD1 as D (6 bases). There are 15 residues in the CDR3. Looked up from germline, CDR1 is SGHTA and CDR2 is FQGNSA. The ends were cut back, 1 base at V and 5 bases at J, with 11 bases in the middle. The CDR3 coding sequence is TGTGCCAGCAGCTTAGACCCGAGGGGGAATGAAAAACTGTTTTTT. It translates to CASSLDPRGNEKLFF.

On this clonotype: A read error is possible here, since a much larger clone lies one base away. The rearrangement uses TRBV10-3 and TRBJ1-2; 7 bases map to TRBD1. This CDR3 spans 15 amino acids. Germline V gene sequence: CDR1 ENHRY, CDR2 SYGVKD. Germline trimming cut 3 bases from V and 3 bases from J; bases unmatched to any gene: 7. CDR3: CAISELTGVYYGYTF. Here the CDR3 DNA reads TGTGCCATCAGTGAACTTACAGGGGTGTACTATGGCTACACCTTC.

CDR3 residues: CASSPRTDNTGELFF. Here the CDR3 DNA reads TGTGCCAGCAGCCCAAGGACAGATAACACCGGGGAGCTGTTTTTT. J is TRBJ2-2 and V is TRBV9; TRBD1 is a possible D gene (6 bases). The CDR3 covers 15 residues. The V end was cut by 4 bases, the J end by 2 bases, with 12 bases between. Per germline, CDR1 SGDLS and CDR2 YYNGEE.

In this sample, this clonotype turned up a few times. The chain has TRBV28 and TRBJ1-4, with TRBD1 matching 7 bases. Trimming cost V 4 bases and J 5 bases; bases outside gene matches: 4. Germline CDR1 and CDR2: MDHEN and SYDVKM. The CDR3 is made up of 14 amino acids. The CDR3 coding sequence is TGTGCCAGCAGTTCCGGGACAGCCAATGAAAAACTGTTTTTT. It specifies CASSSGTANEKLFF. The full variable domain, its missing parts supplied by reference TRBV28 and TRBJ1-4, is DVKVTQSSRYLVKRTGEKVFLECVQDMDHENMFWYRQDPGLGLRLIYFSYDVKMKEKGDIPEGYSVSREKKERFSLILESASTNQTSMYLCASSSGTANEKLFFGSGTQLSVL.

This clonotype was seen ten or more times. This chain uses TRBV2 with TRBJ1-5, with D possibly TRBD1 on 6 matching bases. CDR1 SNHLY and CDR2 FYNNEI come from the germline V gene. The CDR3 runs to 14 residues. Trimming removed 4 bases at V and 6 bases at J, with 13 bases between. As DNA, the CDR3 is TGTGCCAGCAGTGCGGGGGGGGCGGCTCAGCCCCAGCATTTT. Translated: CASSAGGAAQPQHF.

This clonotype was seen at least ten times. The chain recombines TRBV3-1 with TRBJ2-3, with TRBD1 identical over 8 bases. The CDR3 consists of 15 residues. Losses at the gene ends were 6 bases for V and 3 bases for J; bases not matched to a gene: 8. Germline-derived CDR1 and CDR2 are LGHDT and YNNKEL (reference sequence). The CDR3 nucleotides are TGTGCCAGCAGTCCGACAGGGGCGAGAACAGATACGCAGTATTTT. It translates to CASSPTGARTDTQYF.

This clonotype occurred many times. The V and J genes are TRBV2 and TRBJ1-1; 8 nucleotides agree with TRBD1. Looked up from germline, CDR1 is SNHLY and CDR2 is FYNNEI. The CDR3 is 13 residues long. J was trimmed by 1 base and V by 6 bases; bases with no gene match: 1. The CDR3 is CASSGQGNTEAFF. The CDR3 nucleotides are TGTGCCAGCAGCGGACAGGGGAACACTGAAGCTTTCTTT.

This clonotype was seen ten or more times. The V and J genes are TRBV3-1 and TRBJ1-6; maybe TRBD1 (5 bases). The CDR3 totals 14 residues. Trimming removed 3 bases at V and 5 bases at J, with 8 bases between. The V gene's germline CDR1 is LGHDT and CDR2 YNNKEL (reference sequence). CDR3 in DNA: TGTGCCAGCAGCCAGAGACAGAATAATTCACCCCTCCACTTT. Translated: CASSQRQNNSPLHF.

This clonotype was seen ten or more times. The chain joins TRBV30 to TRBJ1-5; TRBD1 might be the D (5 bases). This CDR3 contains 15 residues. V lost 2 bases, J lost 4 bases, and 15 bases lay in between. Germline loops: CDR1 GTSNPN, CDR2 SVGIG (reference sequence). The CDR3 sequence: CAWSSQGIANQPQHF. In DNA form, the CDR3 reads TGTGCCTGGAGTTCGCAGGGAATCGCGAATCAGCCCCAGCATTTT.

This clonotype was seen many times. At one boundary the junction diverges from the germline segment, which might be a read error. J is TRBJ2-3 and V is TRBV5-1; D is unclear. This CDR3 has 14 amino acids. The germline CDR1 and CDR2 sequences are SGHRS and YFSETQ. The CDR3 protein is CASSLRPSTDTQYF. DNA of the CDR3: TGTGCCAGCTCACTCAGGCCTAGCACAGATACGCAGTATTTT.

This clonotype occurred a few times. The rearrangement joins TRBV6-1 to TRBJ1-1; 7 bases fit TRBD1. CDR3 length equals 17 residues. J gave up 0 bases and V 6 bases, and 13 bases lay outside the gene matches. The germline V gene has CDR1 MNHNS and CDR2 SASEGT. Here the CDR3 reads CASRTETGPYLNTEAFF. In DNA, the CDR3 is TGTGCCAGCAGAACCGAGACAGGGCCGTACTTGAACACTGAAGCTTTCTTT.

This clonotype was detected only a few times. The rearrangement links TRBV27 to TRBJ2-2; 10 bases align to TRBD1. V trimming: 7 bases; J trimming: 5 bases; junction bases outside the gene matches: 7. The CDR3 totals 15 residues. Germline V gene lookup returns CDR1 MNHEY and CDR2 SMNVEV (reference sequence). As DNA, the CDR3 is TGTGCCAGCACGCGGAGGGGACAGGGGACCGGGGAGCTGTTTTTT. It codes for CASTRRGQGTGELFF.

The V call is TRBV4-1, the J call TRBJ1-5, with D perhaps TRBD1 (5 bases). The CDR3 sequence is 18 residues long. V was shortened by 5 bases and J by 0 bases, with 20 bases between the two germline ends. Germline V CDR1 and CDR2: MGHRA, YSYEKL. The chain's CDR3 is CASSVMGFRVGSNQPQHF. The CDR3, as DNA: TGCGCCAGCAGCGTAATGGGGTTCAGGGTGGGTAGCAATCAGCCCCAGCATTTT.

This clonotype was found many times. The chain couples TRBV18 to TRBJ1-3; D ambiguous. V dropped 2 bases and J dropped 0 bases, with 11 bases sitting between them. Germline values: CDR1 KGHSH, CDR2 LQKENI. CDR3 length: 16 amino acids. Written as DNA, the CDR3 is TGTGCCAGCTCACCAAATCAGGAGAGCTCTGGAAACACCATATATTTT. Its protein is CASSPNQESSGNTIYF.

This clonotype came up many times. V usage is TRBV20-1 and J usage is TRBJ2-1, with 8 bases identical to TRBD1. CDR1 DFQATT and CDR2 SNEGSKA come from the germline V gene (reference sequence). V dropped 6 bases and J dropped 3; count of bases not matched to a gene: 10. The CDR3 consists of 15 residues. The CDR3 loop is CSAPKPGQVYNEQFF. For the CDR3, the DNA is TGCAGTGCACCAAAGCCGGGACAGGTCTACAATGAGCAGTTCTTC.

This chain connects TRBV5-1 to TRBJ2-7, with TRBD1 identical over 9 bases. V lost 4 bases to trimming and J lost 2 bases; unmatched junction nucleotides: 7. Per germline, CDR1 SGHRS and CDR2 YFSETQ. The CDR3 totals 15 residues. DNA for the CDR3: TGCGCCAGCAGCGTGGGACAGGGCGTTACCTACGAGCAGTACTTC. Protein: CASSVGQGVTYEQYF.

This clonotype was seen many times. This chain joins TRBV20-1 and TRBJ2-5, with 8 bases that match TRBD2. This CDR3 has 13 residues. The germline V gene encodes CDR1 DFQATT and CDR2 SNEGSKA (reference sequence). J was trimmed by 7 bases and V by 5 bases; bases with no gene match: 9. The CDR3 DNA is TGCAGTGCTCTTCGGGGGGGCCTTGGGACCCAGTACTTC. Translated, it gives CSALRGGLGTQYF.

This clonotype was found many times. The V gene is TRBV20-1, the J gene TRBJ2-5, with D perhaps TRBD2 (5 bases). Germline V gene sequence: CDR1 DFQATT, CDR2 SNEGSKA (reference sequence). V dropped 6 bases and J dropped 1 base, with 9 bases sitting between them. The CDR3 contains 12 residues. CDR3 nucleotide sequence: TGCAGTGCGGCGGGCCTCCAAGAGACCCAGTACTTC. It codes for CSAAGLQETQYF.

This clonotype has at least ten counts. This rearrangement joins TRBV4-2 to TRBJ2-5, with 7 nucleotides matching TRBD1. Germline V gene lookup returns CDR1 LGHNA and CDR2 YNFKEQ. V was clipped by 0 bases and J by 5 bases; unmatched bases: 9. The CDR3 is made up of 16 amino acids. CDR3 in DNA: TGTGCCAGCAGCCAAGACCCTAGGACAGGTTCCGAGACCCAGTACTTC. It codes for CASSQDPRTGSETQYF.